Described below is a single T cell receptor (beta chain) sequence and its context. Its binding antigen is unknown. Library preparation was by the immunoSEQ multiplex PCR assay. The multiplex PCR relied on a mix of 60 forward primers for TCR Vbeta segments and 13 reverse primers for TCR Jbeta segments. The CDR3 region of rearranged TCR beta genes was amplified from genomic DNA by a multiplex PCR assay. The Illumina HiSeq System was used to sequence the amplified TCR beta libraries as 87-base-pair reads. Regarding the original processing steps: In a later analysis, 70 million to 95 million unique TCR beta chains were counted across the approximately 620 repertoires, and around 10 million of these chains were shared by at least two donors. Raw reads were error-corrected and collapsed into unique sequences by a nearest-neighbor algorithm in which closely related sequences were merged to remove PCR and sequencing errors. CDR3 sequences were aligned to IMGT reference sequences to assign V, D and J gene segments. For a sequence to be retained, a match of at least six nucleotides to both a V gene segment and a J gene segment was required. Rearrangements were classified as productive when the CDR3 lacked stop codons and remained in frame with V and J, and all other rearrangements were classified as non-productive. Following IMGT convention, CDR3 was defined as the stretch from the second conserved V-encoded cysteine to the conserved J-encoded phenylalanine. The earlier analysis of more than 450 of the donors excluded sequences that lacked an unambiguous match to a single V gene segment. An earlier analysis of 587 of the donors called V segments functional above 56.7% productive rearrangements and segregating when the between-donor standard deviation exceeded 5%. A statistical classification framework was built for diagnosing cytomegalovirus status from the catalog of TCR beta chain sequences. In a later analysis, V and J genes were assigned by comparing TCR nucleotide sequences against IMGT/GENE-DB human TR gene sequences. Using the TCRdist pipeline, a later analysis assigned CDR3 sequences along with most-parsimonious VDJ recombination scenarios. In a later analysis, every TCR beta chain was defined by the combination of its CDR3 amino acid sequence and its V-gene family, and reads without a unique V-gene family were dropped. To address suspected cross-contamination and a sequencing artifact, a later analysis removed a few hundred highly shared, low-generation-probability nucleotide sequences. In a later analysis, a clonal expansion index for each public chain was calculated from normalized within-repertoire ranks of inferred template counts. In a later analysis, generation probabilities were computed with a VDJ recombination model fitted to out-of-frame rearrangements, and the resulting probabilities were checked against IGoR. In a later analysis, TCR-TCR, TCR-HLA and TCR-CMV co-occurrence was scored with hypergeometric tests, and a repertoire-size bias correction was applied to TCR pairs. False discovery rates were estimated in a later analysis by permuting HLA or CMV assignments 20 times. A later analysis grouped co-occurring TCRs with DBSCAN, adding TCRdist sequence similarity when clustering within HLA-allele-positive subsets. For co-occurrence clustering, repertoires with fewer than 30,000 or more than 120,000 public chains were excluded, along with roughly 5 repertoires with anomalous nucleotide sharing. The immuneACCESS repertoire file appears here via TCRdb, limited to in-frame rearrangements. These files lack a portion of the clones; in checked studies, under half of the deficit traces to unresolved V genes, and the cause of the others is not known. V and J calls and clone size are copied from that table; D and trimming were computed from the DNA. The sample's table lists a count of just over 150,000 clones. The ten top clones hold roughly 1.9% of the sample.

The CDR3 sequence holds 13 residues, the cysteine and phenylalanine included. CDR3 DNA is the only sequence kept; it has 39 bases, read in frame from the first base. CDR1 and CDR2 (MDHEN, SYDVKM) derive from the germline V gene. V lost 4 bases and J lost 8 bases; the stretch between them is 14 bases long. This specimen belongs to a study of cytomegalovirus exposure and HLA in healthy donors (dated by TCRdb to the late 2010s). A note on the overall study: An earlier analysis of 587 of the donors reported about 300 Gb of sequence data and around 120 million unique TCR beta sequences obtained from some 170 million T cells. Donor age, sex, ethnicity and CMV serostatus were compiled together with the repertoire data. All discovery cohort repertoires had been generated on a single sequencing platform. Among 300 to 500 genotyped donors of the cohort, an average of about 240,000 unique TCR beta nucleotide sequences was sequenced per donor, of which 15% to 20% were non-productive. In addition to the first cohort of hundreds of subjects, a separate validation cohort of 120 different subjects was used. Class I and class II HLA loci were covered by the typing at four-digit resolution. Typing coverage differed by locus: A, B, C, DRB1 and DQB1 were typed in roughly 620-630 donors, DQA1 in 522, DPA1 in approximately 610, and DPB1 in about 450. The study used immunosequencing to profile the T cell repertoires of 666 subjects and linked those repertoires to cytomegalovirus serostatus. An earlier analysis of 450 to 750 of the donors used high-throughput TCR beta sequencing to judge whether each TCR beta V gene segment behaved as functional or pseudogenic. To study patterns of TCR occurrence, a later analysis re-analyzed previously published TCR beta repertoires from 550 to 800 donors and added high-resolution HLA genotyping. Five DR-DQ haplotypes were treated as single units for association and clustering because of strong linkage in the cohort. The study aimed to test whether signatures of past pathogen exposure could be identified by cataloging public T cell receptors. About 280 gigabases of sequencing data and 70 million to 100 million unique TCR sequences were included in an early release covering 500 to 750 HLA-typed donors. Among the approximately 430 genotyped donors, approximately 82% belonged to the genetic ancestry cluster associated with self-reported Caucasian donors. The later analysis used no new phenotypic data to find candidate immune exposures, relying instead on TCR beta sequences and their occurrence across donors. In a later genetic analysis, genome-wide SNP genotypes for about three fifths of the 666 donors were used, and that subset was treated as a discovery cohort. To predict cytomegalovirus infection status, the study brought together high-throughput TCR immunosequencing, statistical association of individual TCRs with disease status, and machine learning. General findings and caveats noted by the study authors: Seventeen rarely observed V segments, including chromosome 9 orphons, were excluded from the earlier analysis of several hundred of the donors because counts were too low. Most TCR sequences were seen in very few donors, while some public TCRs were found in many individuals. In a later genetic analysis, a missense DCLRE1C variant was associated with V-gene and J-gene trimming of TCR beta chains, and the association was replicated in an independent cohort. A further reported finding was that TCR beta sequences accurately predicted the HLA-A and HLA-B alleles for most subjects in the first cohort. When HLA alleles, especially DR and DQ, strongly co-occurred, attributing TCR associations to individual alleles was difficult. Compared with the approximately 600-donor mean, donors in an Asian-associated ancestry cluster had fewer N-insertions in productive TCRs, according to a later genetic analysis. Presence/absence analyses assumed roughly uniform sequencing depth across donors, an assumption that may not hold. Most CMV-associated TCR beta chains appeared to be HLA-restricted in a later analysis, and the HLA associations seemed to be driven largely by CMV exposure. CMV serostatus was the only immune exposure information available for the cohort. According to a later analysis, TCR association rates differed among HLA loci, with DRB1 alleles showing the most associated TCRs and HLA-C alleles showing the fewest. A group of highly shared sequence variants was considered likely to be a technical artifact of the sequencing pipeline. Correlated functional status among segregating V segments might be attributable to linkage disequilibrium, but an unknown experimental factor could not be ruled out. In a later analysis, several top co-occurrence clusters were reported to appear linked to parvovirus B19, influenza, CMV and Epstein-Barr virus. The study listed 150 to 200 TCR beta chains as associated with cytomegalovirus. At a false discovery rate of 0.05, a later analysis linked some 18,000 TCR beta sequences to specific HLA alleles. The classifier was reported to diagnose cytomegalovirus status with high specificity and sensitivity in both the original and validation cohorts. A few of the identified cytomegalovirus-associated TCR beta chains were confirmed in vitro to be specific for cytomegalovirus antigens. Only TCR beta chains were sequenced in this cohort, and the absence of alpha or paired-chain data limited detectable features. According to the authors, the approach could potentially be generalized to other disease states and immunological phenotypes. In a later analysis, HLA-associated TCR beta chains showed more clonal expansion and lower generation probabilities than non-associated chains that were equally common. The 87-base-pair reads could not distinguish some IMGT-functional V segments, including TRBV6-2 and TRBV6-3, so those segments were excluded. In an earlier analysis of some 640 of the donors, most TCR beta V segments were observed in productive rearrangements about 87% or about 30% of the time, broadly matching IMGT annotations. HLA typing was unavailable for some donors at each locus, so association tests used only the typed subset.

The cohort comprised approximately 700 healthy bone marrow donors. At the time of sampling, every cohort member was nominally healthy, though immune exposures that went unrecorded were likely present. The donor tested CMV seronegative and was one of the 352 seronegative cohort members. A peripheral blood sample was provided by each donor, and peripheral blood mononuclear cells were used for TCR beta sequencing. Genomic DNA extraction from the blood cell samples was performed with the Qiagen DNeasy Blood Extraction Kit. Recombination connected TRBV28 to TRBJ1-2; D gene: possibly TRBD1, on 5 matching bases. Sequencing input: PBMCs. This receptor was obtained from a man in his thirties or forties in good health and CMV-seronegative. The CDR3 region: CASSSTVLPGYTF. The nucleotide sequence reads TGTGCCAGCAGTTCGACAGTCCTCCCCGGCTACACCTTC.